A selection of T cell receptor beta chains follows, all from one sample in a study of regulatory T cells in long-lasting Graves disease. Using its own MiXCR run on the multiplex PCR reads, TCRdb lists one record per CDR3 protein. This table has roughly 700,000 distinct CDR3 sequences, about 32% appearing once. The specimen comprised peripheral blood mononuclear cells (PBMCs), sampled when the disease was refractory, from a patient treated with antithyroid drugs. All receptors derive from a female donor with Graves disease. CDR3s include the opening cysteine and the closing phenylalanine or tryptophan. The D gene is left open where the match is weak. Some rows have no size entry. The others give once, few or many, or a class for an expanded clone.

TRBJ1-1 | . | TRBV20-1 | . | TGCAGTGCTAGAGGGGGAGGACCGGATTTGGCTTTCTTT | CSARGGGPDLAFF
TRBJ1-2 | many | TRBV11-2 | . | TGTGCCAGCAGCTTAGGGTGGTATGGCTACACCTTC | CASSLGWYGYTF
TRBJ2-6 | few | TRBV2 | . | TGTGCCAGCAACCCGGGACTGGGCTCTGGGGCCAACGTCCTGACTTTC | CASNPGLGSGANVLTF
TRBJ1-5 | . | TRBV7-2 | . | TGTGCCAGCAGCTTAGTGTTAGGGAGTGGCAATCAGCCCCAGCATTTT | CASSLVLGSGNQPQHF
TRBJ2-7 | few | TRBV20-1 | . | TGCAGTGCCGGTAGGAGGGACTACGAGCAGTACTTC | CSAGRRDYEQYF
TRBJ1-6 | . | TRBV7-9 | . | TGTGCCAGCAGCTTCGTGAGGACAGCCCATAATTCACCCCTCCACTTT | CASSFVRTAHNSPLHF
TRBJ1-1 | . | TRBV29-1 | . | TGCAGCGTTGTCCTGGATGCGGACACTGAAGCTTTCTTT | CSVVLDADTEAFF
TRBJ1-2 | . | TRBV20-1 | TRBD1 | TGCAGTGCTAGAAGTGACAGGGCCCCGGATGGCTACACCTTC | CSARSDRAPDGYTF
TRBJ1-1 | . | TRBV6-2/TRBV6-3 | . | TGTGCCAGCAGACTGACACACTTCCGGATGAACACTGAAGCTTTCTTT | CASRLTHFRMNTEAFF
TRBJ1-1 | . | TRBV10-1 | . | TGCGCCAGCAGTGAGGACGGGTTGGAGAACACTGAAGCTTTCTTT | CASSEDGLENTEAFF
TRBJ1-5 | . | TRBV18 | . | TGTGCCAGCGCCACAAGAAACACGGGCAATCAGCCCCAGCATTTT | CASATRNTGNQPQHF
TRBJ1-4 | once | TRBV5-6 | . | TGTGCCAGCAGCTTGTCTGGGGAGAATGAAAAACTGTTTTTT | CASSLSGENEKLFF
TRBJ1-4 | . | TRBV7-9 | . | TGTGCCAGCAGCCCAATGACAACCGCTAATGAAAAACTGTTTTTT | CASSPMTTANEKLFF
TRBJ2-2 | . | TRBV27 | . | TGTGCCAGCGTGGCGGGGTTCGGCGGGGAGCTGTTTTTT | CASVAGFGGELFF
TRBJ2-7 | . | TRBV9 | . | TGTGCCAGCAGCGTAGCGGGCCCCTCCTACGAGCAGTACTTC | CASSVAGPSYEQYF
TRBJ1-2 | few | TRBV2 | TRBD1 | TGTGCCAGCAGTTTCGGGACAGGGGACTATGGCTACACCTTC | CASSFGTGDYGYTF
TRBJ1-5 | . | TRBV27 | TRBD1 | TGTGCCAGCAGGCCGACAGGGGGGGTTGGGGAGCCCCAGCATTTT | CASRPTGGVGEPQHF
TRBJ2-3 | . | TRBV15 | . | TGTGCCACCAGCTTCGGATTAGCGGGCACAGATACGCAGTATTTT | CATSFGLAGTDTQYF
TRBJ2-7 | . | TRBV7-9 | TRBD2 | TGTGCCAGCAGTTTTCCACCCGGGACTAGGAACTACGAGCAGTACTTC | CASSFPPGTRNYEQYF
TRBJ1-5 | . | TRBV5-1 | TRBD1 | TGCGCCAGCAGCTTACAGGGGGGTAACAATCAGCCCCAGCATTTT | CASSLQGGNNQPQHF
TRBJ1-4 | . | TRBV4-1 | . | TGCGCCAGCAGCCAAGTAGGGTCCACTGATCGTCGAAAACTGTTTTTT | CASSQVGSTDRRKLFF
TRBJ2-1 | many | TRBV2 | TRBD2 | TGTGCCAGCAGCGATCCGGCTAGCGGGAGCGATGAGCAGTTCTTC | CASSDPASGSDEQFF
TRBJ2-7 | . | TRBV20-1 | TRBD1 | TGCAGTGCCCGTAACCTTTACCGGGACAGGGTTTTCGAGCAGTACTTC | CSARNLYRDRVFEQYF
TRBJ1-2 | . | TRBV5-1 | . | TGCGCCAGCAGCTTGGATGTCAATAACTATGGCTACACCTTC | CASSLDVNNYGYTF
TRBJ1-1 | many | TRBV2 | . | TGTGCCAGCACCCAGAGTCCGACTGAAGCTTTCTTT | CASTQSPTEAFF
TRBJ1-5 | . | TRBV12-3/TRBV12-4 | . | TGTGCCAGCAGTTTCCGGGGTCAGAGCAATCAGCCCCAGCATTTT | CASSFRGQSNQPQHF
TRBJ1-2 | few | TRBV6-1 | . | TGTGCCAGCAGGCCGGGACATAGCAACTATGGCTACACCTTC | CASRPGHSNYGYTF
TRBJ1-2 | many | TRBV20-1 | . | TGCAGTGCTACGACGGGAGGTACGACTAACTATGGCTACACCTTC | CSATTGGTTNYGYTF
TRBJ1-6 | . | TRBV28 | . | TGTGCCAGCAGTGGATATGGGGGGTCCTATAATTCACCCCTCCACTTT | CASSGYGGSYNSPLHF
TRBJ1-6 | . | TRBV6-2/TRBV6-3 | . | TGTGCCAGCAGTGATGTAGGGGCGGGGCAGTCACCCCTCCACTTT | CASSDVGAGQSPLHF
TRBJ2-3 | . | TRBV11-2 | . | TGTGCCAGCAGCTTAACCCACACAGATACGCAGTATTTT | CASSLTHTDTQYF
TRBJ1-3 | . | TRBV7-9 | . | TGTGCCAGCAGCACGCAGGGCTCTGGAAACACCATATATTTT | CASSTQGSGNTIYF
TRBJ2-2 | . | TRBV20-1 | . | TGCAGTGCTCCAACGAACACCGGGGAGCTGTTTTTT | CSAPTNTGELFF
TRBJ1-5 | . | TRBV2 | . | TGTGCCAGCAGGATGTCCAGGTCTTTCAATCAGCCCCAGCATTTT | CASRMSRSFNQPQHF
TRBJ1-1 | . | TRBV5-1 | . | TGCGCCAGCAGCTTAAGGTCAACGGGGGCAGCTGAAGCTTTCTTT | CASSLRSTGAAEAFF
TRBJ1-2 | . | TRBV7-9 | . | TGTGCCAGCAGCTCCCCCACGCCTAGTCCACATGGCTACACCTTC | CASSSPTPSPHGYTF
TRBJ2-7 | many | TRBV25-1 | TRBD1 | TGTGCCAGCAGTGAACCAGGGGGACAGAGCTCCTACGAGCAGTACTTC | CASSEPGGQSSYEQYF
TRBJ1-5 | few | TRBV19 | . | TGTGCCAGTAGTTCACCGGGAGGGGGTCAGAAGGATCAGCCCCAGCATTTT | CASSSPGGGQKDQPQHF
TRBJ1-4 | few | TRBV27 | . | TGTGCCAGCAGTTCGAGGATACAGCTCGGAGAAAAACTGTTTTTT | CASSSRIQLGEKLFF
TRBJ1-2 | . | TRBV12-3/TRBV12-4 | TRBD1 | TGTGCCAGCAGTTTACGGACGGACAGGGGGAACTATGGCTACACCTTC | CASSLRTDRGNYGYTF
TRBJ2-1 | . | TRBV6-1 | TRBD2 | TGTGCCAGCAGTGTGACTAGCGGGATCTACAATGAGCAGTTCTTC | CASSVTSGIYNEQFF
TRBJ1-5 | few | TRBV7-2 | . | TGTGCCAGCAGCTTAGGGCAGGACGCTTATCAGCCCCAGCATTTT | CASSLGQDAYQPQHF
TRBJ1-2 | few | TRBV4-1 | . | TGCGCCAGCAGCCAAGATCCGACAGGCACCGAGGTAAACTATGGCTACACCTTC | CASSQDPTGTEVNYGYTF
TRBJ1-1 | few | TRBV9 | . | TGTGCCAGCAGCGGATACAAGAACACTGAAGCTTTCTTT | CASSGYKNTEAFF
TRBJ1-1 | . | TRBV29-1 | . | TGCAGCGTTAGTAGGACGGGAGGGTGGGACACTGAAGCTTTCTTT | CSVSRTGGWDTEAFF
TRBJ1-5 | . | TRBV20-1 | TRBD1 | TGCAGTGCTAGAGAGACAGGGCGAGGCAATCAGCCCCAGCATTTT | CSARETGRGNQPQHF
TRBJ1-6 | many | TRBV11-2 | . | TGTGCCAGCAGCCCGCCCGGGAGAGGGACCCTCCACTTT | CASSPPGRGTLHF
TRBJ2-2 | few | TRBV28 | TRBD1 | TGTGCCAGCATAAAGGTGGGGACAGGAGATCCCGGGGAGCTGTTTTTT | CASIKVGTGDPGELFF
TRBJ1-5 | . | TRBV12-3/TRBV12-4 | . | TGTGCCAGCAGTTTAGCGTTGGGCCTGAGGAAGCCCCGGCATTTT | CASSLALGLRKPRHF
TRBJ1-6 | few | TRBV30 | . | TGTGCCTGGACGAACAATTCACCCCTCCACTTT | CAWTNNSPLHF
TRBJ1-6 | many | TRBV12-3/TRBV12-4 | . | TGTGCCAGCAGTTGGGTCTTGGGTAATTCACCCCTCCACTTT | CASSWVLGNSPLHF
TRBJ2-5 | . | TRBV27 | TRBD2 | TGTGCCAGCAAAGGGTTCGCGGGAGGGGTCCAAGAGACCCAGTACTTC | CASKGFAGGVQETQYF
TRBJ1-1 | many | TRBV6-6 | . | TGTGCCAGCAGTTACTTAGCACACAGTAACACTGAAGCTTTCTTT | CASSYLAHSNTEAFF